This is a list of T cell receptor beta chains from one sample in a study of T-cell memory formation after mild COVID-19. TCRdb analysed the 5' RACE reads with MiXCR anew, one entry per CDR3 protein. The sample yields 30,000 to 40,000 distinct CDR3 sequences, about 10% seen once. The specimen sequenced was PBMCs or a T cell subset sorted from them (not recorded which). The origin of the receptors is a man aged 18 to 30 who had mild COVID-19 (a few samples of this study predate the infection). Cell type and time point are not known. CDR3s include the opening cysteine and the closing phenylalanine or tryptophan. D genes are given only for firm matches. Some rows mark clone size as missing; the rest say once, few, many or name a class of expanded clone.

>many|-|TRBJ2-1|TRBV5-1
TGCGCCAGCAGCTTGCTCGCGGGTGCGGCCTACAATGAGCAGTTCTTC
CASSLLAGAAYNEQFF
>many|-|TRBJ2-4|TRBV7-2
TGTGCCAGCAGCTTAATCGGGCAGGTAGCCAAAAACATTCAGTACTTC
CASSLIGQVAKNIQYF
>many|-|TRBJ1-2|TRBV5-5
TGTGCCAGCAGACAGGAGTCTGATGGCTACACCTTC
CASRQESDGYTF
>-|-|TRBJ2-5|TRBV7-6
TGTGCCAGCAGCTTAGCCTTGGGCAGGGCAGAGACCCAGTACTTC
CASSLALGRAETQYF
>-|TRBD1|TRBJ1-5|TRBV20-1
TGCAGTGCTAGAGAAGGCAGGGGGCGCTTAATGGGACGCAATCAGCCCCAGCATTTT
CSAREGRGRLMGRNQPQHF
>many|TRBD1|TRBJ1-2|TRBV7-9
TGTGCCAGCAGCTTACAGGGGGCGGCTGATGGCTACACCTTC
CASSLQGAADGYTF
>many|-|TRBJ2-3|TRBV11-3
TGTGCCAGCAGCTTAGTTCCAGATACGCAGTATTTT
CASSLVPDTQYF
>-|-|TRBJ1-1|TRBV20-1
TGCAGTGCTAGAGGGGCGGCGGAGGGGATTACTGAAGCTTTCTTT
CSARGAAEGITEAFF
>many|-|TRBJ2-7|TRBV7-9
TGTGCCAGCAGCCGCCTTGGGGATCGCTCCTACGAGCAGTACTTC
CASSRLGDRSYEQYF
>few|-|TRBJ2-6|TRBV5-4
TGTGCCAGCAGCCCCCCGGGCGGTGGGGCCAACGTCCTGACTTTC
CASSPPGGGANVLTF
>many|-|TRBJ2-3|TRBV5-1
TGCGCCAGCAGTCTTAATAACAGCCCAGATACGCAGTATTTT
CASSLNNSPDTQYF
>many|-|TRBJ2-3|TRBV7-2
TGTGCCAGCAGGCCTCAAGCAGATACGCAGTATTTT
CASRPQADTQYF
>many|-|TRBJ2-3|TRBV7-9
TGTGCCAGCAGCTCCCTGGGGGATACGCAGTATTTT
CASSSLGDTQYF